These 17 T cell receptor delta chains were sequenced from one sample in a study of γδ T cells in repeated Plasmodium falciparum infection. Gammadelta T cells were flow-sorted from PBMC into Vgamma9/Vdelta2+ and Vdelta2-negative populations for bulk analysis. TCRdb fed the multiplex PCR reads into CATT to redo clone calling. Among more than 70,000 delta-chain clones listed, 0.85% to 1% were seen once. The sample taken for sequencing was gamma-delta T cells from blood. These receptors all stem from a pool of human donors (malaria-infected and uninfected, not separated).

This clone turned up a few times. The protein TCRdb lists belongs to a much larger clone and differs from this DNA's translation at residue 15, which points to a read error; the protein shown is made from the DNA. The chain couples TRDV2 to TRDJ1, with 9 bases aligning to TRDD3. This CDR3 comprises 18 residues. Germline lookup yields CDR1 GEAIGNYY and CDR2 EKD. CDR3 protein: CACDKLGDDALYTDRLIF. CDR3 DNA sequence: TGTGCCTGTGACAAACTGGGGGACGACGCTTTGTACACCGATAGACTCATCTTT.

On this clone: This likely stems from a read error, as it lies one base from a far larger clone. The chain combines TRDV2 with TRDJ1; D uncertain. TCRdb carries no J gene annotation; the J gene was assigned here by matching the DNA with germline. This CDR3 comprises 16 residues. Germline V gene sequence: CDR1 GEAIGNYY, CDR2 EKD. The V end lost 0 bases, the J end lost 3 bases, and 16 bases lay between the germline ends. The CDR3 DNA reads TGTGCCTGTGACACCGTCGAACCCCAGTACCCCGATAAACTCATCTTT. Protein product: CACDTVEPQYPDKLIF.

This clone appeared a few times. The amino acid sequence in TCRdb belongs to a much larger clone and departs from this DNA's translation at residue 15, likely a sequencing read error; the sequence shown is translated from the DNA. V gene TRDV2 combines with J gene TRDJ1, with 12 bases identical to TRDD3. TCRdb records no J gene; here it was assigned by comparing the DNA to germline. The ends lost 2 bases at V and 7 bases at J; junction bases unmatched: 19. The CDR3 totals 19 residues. CDR1 is GEAIGNYY and CDR2 is EKD in the germline V gene. In DNA form, the CDR3 reads TGTGCCTGTGACAACAAGGCTGGAGTGCTGGGGGATACGGGCGGTAAACTCATCTTT. It yields the protein CACDNKAGVLGDTGGKLIF.

Comments on this clone: This DNA translates differently at residue 17 from the TCRdb protein, which is that of a much larger clone; a read error is likely, and the protein shown is the DNA's own translation. The J gene went uncalled, whereas the V gene is TRDV1; the table's D call, TRDD3, has no DNA check behind it. Germline V gene data show CDR1 as TSWWSYY and CDR2 as QGS. This CDR3 comprises 19 residues. As DNA, the CDR3 is TGTGCTCTTGGGGAACTCGCCTGGGCTCTGGGGGACCCTCGGGATAAACCCATCTTT. Amino acid sequence: CALGELAWALGDPRDKPIF.

This clone was counted only a few times. A read error is the likely source, as a far larger clone sits one nucleotide away. The identical CDR3 is also encoded by other nucleotide sequences in the sample. The chain has TRDV2 and TRDJ1; TRDD3 matches 9 bases. No J segment appears in TCRdb, so it was assigned here by matching the sequence to germline. CDR3 size: 15 residues. Germline CDR1 reads GEAIGNYY; CDR2 reads EKD. This CDR3 is CACDALLGDTDKLIF. CDR3 in DNA: TGTGCCTGTGACGCGTTACTGGGGGACACTGATAAACTCATCTTT.

In its sample, this clone was seen a few times. One base separates it from a far larger clone, so it is likely a read error. This specimen includes other DNA sequences encoding the same CDR3. The V and J genes are TRDV1 and TRDJ1, with D tentatively TRDD2 or TRDD3 (6 bases each). The J gene was missing in TCRdb and was found by matching the end of the DNA to germline. Germline V CDR1 and CDR2: TSWWSYY, QGS. The CDR3 has 19 residues. CDR3 in amino acids: CALGVSCGDPTCGTDKLIF. The CDR3 nucleotides read TGTGCTCTTGGGGTTTCCTGTGGGGATCCTACCTGTGGGACCGACAAACTCATCTTT.

This clone was detected only a few times. This likely came from a read error, as a far larger clone is one base away. No J gene was assigned, while the V gene was called as TRDV2; the table gives TRDD3 as D, unverified against the DNA. Germline V gene lookup returns CDR1 GEAIGNYY and CDR2 EKD. This CDR3 is 14 amino acids long. The CDR3 here is CACEGLGSSDKLIF. CDR3 DNA: TGTGCCTGTGAAGGACTGGGGTCGTCCGATAAGCTCATCTTT.

This clone was picked up a small number of times. A much larger clonotype is one base distant, so this may be a read error. Other DNA sequences in this sample translate to the same CDR3. V and J are TRDV1 and TRDJ1; tentative D call: TRDD3 (6 bases). Here the J gene came from matching the DNA to germline, since TCRdb omits it. CDR1 and CDR2 from the germline V gene are TSWWSYY and QGS. V lost 6 bases and J 8 bases, leaving 37 bases between the germline ends. This CDR3 contains 20 residues. The CDR3 DNA reads as TGTGCTCTTGGAGGCACCTACGGAGTACTGGGTGATACGCGTATTCGAAAACTCATCTTT. It is translated as CALGGTYGVLGDTRIRKLIF.

Turning to this clone: The amino acid sequence in TCRdb belongs to a much larger clone and departs from this DNA's translation at residue 4, likely a sequencing read error; the sequence shown is translated from the DNA. This chain links TRDV2 with TRDJ1; TRDD3 matches 9 bases. TCRdb does not report a J gene; here it was assigned by matching the DNA to germline references. Trimming cost V 5 bases and J 0 bases; bases outside gene matches: 21. Germline V gives CDR1 GEAIGNYY, CDR2 EKD. The length of the CDR3 is 20 residues. The DNA of the CDR3 is TGTGCCTGTGGCTCCCCCCCGGGGGATACAAACGCTTTCTACACCGATAAACTCATCTTT. Protein: CACGSPPGDTNAFYTDKLIF.

On this clone itself: TCRdb attributes to this sequence the protein of a much larger clone, which differs from the DNA translation at residue 5; a read error is likely, and the protein displayed is translated from the DNA. The chain joins TRDV3 to TRDJ1; TRDD3 might be the D (5 bases). This CDR3 region has 15 residues. Between the trimmed V and J ends, which lost 3 bases and 4 bases, there was a span of 21 bases. Germline CDR1 is TVYSNPD and CDR2 is GDNSRS (reference sequence). The CDR3 nucleotides are TGTGCCTTATGGGGCTCCGAGGGTGCAAGCGATAAACTCATCTTT. It yields the protein CALWGSEGASDKLIF.

This clone occurred many times. A read error likely explains why the TCRdb protein, taken from a much larger clone, differs from this DNA's translation at residue 10; the protein shown is translated from the DNA. V is TRDV1 and J is TRDJ1, with 7 bases fitting TRDD3. The J gene comes from matching the DNA to germline here; TCRdb lacks it. Trimming took 3 bases from V and 3 from J; bases not matched to a gene: 7. Germline V lookup: CDR1 TSWWSYY, CDR2 QGS. The CDR3 consists of 15 residues. Written as DNA, the CDR3 is TGTGCTCTTGGGGAGGTGGGGGACTACGCCGATAAACTCATCTTT. It specifies CALGEVGDYADKLIF.

Turning to this clone: A far bigger clonotype differs at one base, so this is likely a read error. The sample contains more than one DNA sequence encoding this CDR3. The chain has TRDV1 and TRDJ1; D is unclear. The CDR3 is made up of 17 amino acids. Looked up from germline, CDR1 is TSWWSYY and CDR2 is QGS. The V end was cut by 0 bases, the J end by 9 bases, with 23 bases between. The CDR3 region is CALGELPTLRGGTELIF. The CDR3 bases are TGTGCTCTTGGGGAACTTCCAACCTTACGGGGTGGTACAGAACTCATCTTT.

In regard to this clone: A much larger clone differs from this one at a single base, so this may be a read error. Additional DNA sequences in this sample encode the identical CDR3. The chain has TRDV1 and TRDJ1; 13 bases fit TRDD3. Germline lookup yields CDR1 TSWWSYY and CDR2 QGS. The CDR3 totals 25 residues. The CDR3 spells CALGELPFTRTGGYARRLYTDKLIF. CDR3 sequence (DNA): TGTGCTCTTGGGGAATTACCCTTCACAAGGACTGGGGGATACGCGCGCCGACTGTACACTGATAAACTCATCTTT.

This clone appeared many times. The chain links TRDV1 to TRDJ1; the match to TRDD3 covers 10 bases. Germline V gene lookup returns CDR1 TSWWSYY and CDR2 QGS. The CDR3 sequence is 18 residues long. V was pared by 8 bases and J by 2 bases, with 17 bases of the junction left unmatched. In nucleotides, the CDR3 is TGTGCTCTTACCACCTTATTCACTGGGGGATGGGAAACCGATAAACTCATCTTT. Amino acid sequence: CALTTLFTGGWETDKLIF.

The table lists this clone with a few counts. This likely traces to a read error, being one base from a far larger clone. Other DNA sequences from this sample encode an identical CDR3 as well. This chain connects TRDV1 to TRDJ1; the D gene is possibly TRDD3 (5 bases). Deletions cut 6 bases from V and 9 bases from J, with 14 bases between. The CDR3 covers 12 residues. Germline V gene lookup returns CDR1 TSWWSYY and CDR2 QGS. The CDR3 coding sequence is TGTGCTCTTGGTCGGGGGCTAGGGGAACTCATCTTT. It is translated as CALGRGLGELIF.

This clone was seen at least ten times. The protein that TCRdb holds for this DNA derives from a much larger clone and differs from the translated DNA at residue 4, which likely indicates a read error; the protein shown here is translated from the DNA. CDR3 nucleotides: TGTGCTCTTGAGGAATCACACTGGGGGCCGGAACTCATCTTT. It is translated as CALEESHWGPELIF. The chain is built from TRDV1 and TRDJ1; 8 bases map to TRDD3. Germline V CDR1 and CDR2: TSWWSYY, QGS. The CDR3 covers 14 residues.

In its sample, this clone ranks as medium-sized. Other DNA sequences in this sample translate to the same CDR3. This sequence joins TRDV2 and TRDJ1; 12 nucleotides agree with TRDD3. CDR1 GEAIGNYY and CDR2 EKD come from the germline V gene. The trim removed 6 bases at V and 0 bases at J, leaving 13 bases unmatched. This CDR3 is 18 amino acids long. CDR3 protein: CACYTVLGDTQYTDKLIF. CDR3 in DNA: TGTGCCTGTTATACCGTACTGGGGGATACTCAGTACACCGATAAACTCATCTTT.